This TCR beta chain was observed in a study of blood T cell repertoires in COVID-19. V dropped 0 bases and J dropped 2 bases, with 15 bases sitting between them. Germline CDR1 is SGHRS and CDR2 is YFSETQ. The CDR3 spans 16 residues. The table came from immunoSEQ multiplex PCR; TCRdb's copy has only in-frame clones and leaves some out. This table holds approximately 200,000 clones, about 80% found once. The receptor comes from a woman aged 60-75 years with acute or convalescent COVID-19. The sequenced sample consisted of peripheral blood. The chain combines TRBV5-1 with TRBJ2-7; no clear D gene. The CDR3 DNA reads TGCGCCAGCAGCTTGGTCCCTACAGAGAACCCCTACGAGCAGTACTTC. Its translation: CASSLVPTENPYEQYF.